Below, 3 T cell receptor beta chains from the same sample are listed, as sequenced in a study of T-cell reconstitution after alpha-beta-depleted transplantation in children. Preparing the TCRbeta library involved the use of unique molecular identifiers. TCRdb recomputed calls from the PCR reads with MiXCR, one row per CDR3 protein. Of 400,000 to 450,000 distinct CDR3 sequences listed, roughly two fifths were seen once; the top ten hold 27%. The specimen comprised PBMCs, sampled before TCRalphabeta/CD19-depleted stem cell transplant. The receptors here all came from a girl aged 2-10 years with aplastic anemia, due to receive a stem cell transplant.

This chain connects TRBV27 to TRBJ2-7; 11 bases line up with TRBD1. Germline V gene sequence: CDR1 MNHEY, CDR2 SMNVEV (reference sequence). The CDR3 is 16 amino acids. J gave up 6 bases and V 5 bases, and 12 bases lay outside the gene matches. Here the CDR3 reads CASSRAGTGGRLEQYF. The CDR3 DNA follows: TGTGCCAGCAGTCGAGCCGGGACAGGGGGAAGACTCGAGCAGTACTTC.

This clonotype appeared many times. This chain uses TRBV18 with TRBJ2-7, with D possibly TRBD2 on 5 matching bases. This CDR3 spans 12 amino acids. Trimming took 3 bases from V and 5 from J, leaving 8 bases between them. CDR1 is KGHSH, CDR2 LQKENI, per germline. CDR3 DNA: TGTGCCAGCTCACCTGGACTCAACGAGCAGTACTTC. Its translation is CASSPGLNEQYF.

The chain links TRBV5-1 to TRBJ2-5, with 8 bases fitting TRBD1. The CDR3 totals 14 residues. Per the germline V gene, CDR1 is SGHRS and CDR2 is YFSETQ. J lost 4 bases, V lost 2 bases, and 4 bases had no gene match. The CDR3 sequence: CASSFTGGGETQYF. For the CDR3, the DNA is TGCGCCAGCAGCTTCACAGGGGGTGGAGAGACCCAGTACTTC.